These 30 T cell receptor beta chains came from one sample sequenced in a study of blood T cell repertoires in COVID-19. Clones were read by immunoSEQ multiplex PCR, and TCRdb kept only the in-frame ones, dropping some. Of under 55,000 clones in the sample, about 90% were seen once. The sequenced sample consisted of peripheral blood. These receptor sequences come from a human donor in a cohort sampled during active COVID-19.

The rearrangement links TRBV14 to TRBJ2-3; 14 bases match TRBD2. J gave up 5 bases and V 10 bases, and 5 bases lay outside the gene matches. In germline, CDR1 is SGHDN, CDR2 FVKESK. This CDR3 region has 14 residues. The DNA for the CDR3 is TGTGCCACCCGACTAGCGGGGGGGATAGATACGCAGTATTTT. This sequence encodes CATRLAGGIDTQYF.

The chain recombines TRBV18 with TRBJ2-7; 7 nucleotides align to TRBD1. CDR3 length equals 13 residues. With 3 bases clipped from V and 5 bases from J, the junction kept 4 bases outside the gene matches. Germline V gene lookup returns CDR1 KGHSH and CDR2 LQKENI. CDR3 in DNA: TGTGCCAGCTCACCGGACAGGTTCGACGAGCAGTACTTC. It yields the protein CASSPDRFDEQYF.

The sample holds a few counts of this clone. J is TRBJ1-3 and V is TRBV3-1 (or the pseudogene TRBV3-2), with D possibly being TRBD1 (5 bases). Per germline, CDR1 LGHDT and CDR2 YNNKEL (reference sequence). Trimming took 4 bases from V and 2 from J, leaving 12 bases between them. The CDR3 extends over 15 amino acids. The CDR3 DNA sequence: TGTGCCAGCAGCCGAGCGGGAGGGGCTGGAAACACCATATATTTT. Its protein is CASSRAGGAGNTIYF.

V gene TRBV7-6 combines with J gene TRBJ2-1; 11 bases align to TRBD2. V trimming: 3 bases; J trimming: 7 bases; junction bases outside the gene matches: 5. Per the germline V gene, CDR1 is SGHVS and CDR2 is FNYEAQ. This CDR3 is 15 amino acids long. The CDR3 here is CASSFSGRAVNEQFF. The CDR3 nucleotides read TGTGCCAGCAGCTTTAGCGGGAGGGCCGTAAATGAGCAGTTCTTC.

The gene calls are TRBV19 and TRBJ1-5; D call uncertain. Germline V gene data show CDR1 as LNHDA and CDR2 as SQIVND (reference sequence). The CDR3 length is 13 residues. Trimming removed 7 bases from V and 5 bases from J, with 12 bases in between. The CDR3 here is CASKERTDQPQHF. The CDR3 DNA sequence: TGTGCCAGTAAGGAGCGGACGGATCAGCCCCAGCATTTT. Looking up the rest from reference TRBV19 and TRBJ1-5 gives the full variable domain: DGGITQSPKYLFRKEGQNVTLSCEQNLNHDAMYWYRQDPGQGLRLIYYSQIVNDFQKGDIAEGYSVSREKKESFPLTVTSAQKNPTAFYLCASKERTDQPQHFGDGTRLSIL.

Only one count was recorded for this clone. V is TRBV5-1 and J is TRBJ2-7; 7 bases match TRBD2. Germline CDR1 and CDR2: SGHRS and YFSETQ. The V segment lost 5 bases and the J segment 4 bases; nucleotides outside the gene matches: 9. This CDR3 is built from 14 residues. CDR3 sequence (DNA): TGCGCCAGCAGGGGTGTGTCTAGCGGTTACGAGCAGTACTTC. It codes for CASRGVSSGYEQYF.

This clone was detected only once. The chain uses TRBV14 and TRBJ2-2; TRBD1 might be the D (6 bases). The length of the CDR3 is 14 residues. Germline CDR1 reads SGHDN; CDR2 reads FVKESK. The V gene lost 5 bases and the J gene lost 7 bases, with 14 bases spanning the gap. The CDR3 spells CASSYGTLGGELFF. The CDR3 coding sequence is TGTGCCAGCAGCTACGGGACACTTGGCGGGGAGCTGTTTTTT.

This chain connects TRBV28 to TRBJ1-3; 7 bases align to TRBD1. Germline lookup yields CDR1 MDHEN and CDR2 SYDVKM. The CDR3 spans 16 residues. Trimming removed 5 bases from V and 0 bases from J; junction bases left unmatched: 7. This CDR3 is CASSRTTGSSGNTIYF. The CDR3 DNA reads TGTGCCAGCAGTCGGACGACAGGGAGCTCTGGAAACACCATATATTTT.

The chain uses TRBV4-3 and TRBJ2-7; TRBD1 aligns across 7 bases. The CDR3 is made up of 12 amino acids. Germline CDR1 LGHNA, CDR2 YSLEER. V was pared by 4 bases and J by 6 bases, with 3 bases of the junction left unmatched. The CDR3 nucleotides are TGCGCCAGCAGCCTCGGGACAGCCGAGCAGTACTTC. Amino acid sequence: CASSLGTAEQYF.

CDR3 sequence (DNA): TGTGCCAGCAGCCAAGGAGCAGGGCTTCGCACAGATACGCAGTATTTT. Translation gives CASSQGAGLRTDTQYF. The chain uses TRBV3-1 (or the pseudogene TRBV3-2) and TRBJ2-3; tentative D call: TRBD1 (5 bases). Germline values: CDR1 LGHDT, CDR2 YNNKEL (reference sequence). Trimming cost V 1 base and J 1 base, with 12 bases left between them. This CDR3 region has 16 residues.

The CDR3 DNA is TGCGCCAGCAGCCAAGATCTTACTGAGGTCTCCCTATTTTTTGAGCAGTTCTTC. Its translation: CASSQDLTEVSLFFEQFF. The V and J genes are TRBV4-1 and TRBJ2-1; no clear D gene. Between the trimmed V and J ends, which lost 0 bases and 9 bases, there was a span of 24 bases. CDR3 length: 18 amino acids. The V gene's germline CDR1 is MGHRA and CDR2 YSYEKL.

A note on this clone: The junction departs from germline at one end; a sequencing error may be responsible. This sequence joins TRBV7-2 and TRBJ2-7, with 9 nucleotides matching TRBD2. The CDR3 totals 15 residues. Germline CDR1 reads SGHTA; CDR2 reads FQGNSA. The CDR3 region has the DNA TGTGCCAGCAGCCCGGCTAGCGGGACCCAGTACGATCAGTACTTC. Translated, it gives CASSPASGTQYDQYF.

As DNA, the CDR3 is TGTGCCAGCAGGGCAGGGGAGACAGATACGCAGTATTTT. Encoded protein: CASRAGETDTQYF. The rearrangement joins TRBV12-3 or TRBV12-4 to TRBJ2-3; D is perhaps TRBD1 (6 bases). The V gene lost 6 bases and the J gene lost 3 bases, with 10 bases spanning the gap. This CDR3 has 13 residues.

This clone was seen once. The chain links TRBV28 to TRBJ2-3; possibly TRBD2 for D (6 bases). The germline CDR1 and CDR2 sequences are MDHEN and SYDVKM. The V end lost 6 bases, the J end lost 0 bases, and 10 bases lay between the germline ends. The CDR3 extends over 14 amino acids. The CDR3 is CASSRETSTDTQYF. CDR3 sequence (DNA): TGTGCCAGCAGCCGGGAGACGAGCACAGATACGCAGTATTTT.

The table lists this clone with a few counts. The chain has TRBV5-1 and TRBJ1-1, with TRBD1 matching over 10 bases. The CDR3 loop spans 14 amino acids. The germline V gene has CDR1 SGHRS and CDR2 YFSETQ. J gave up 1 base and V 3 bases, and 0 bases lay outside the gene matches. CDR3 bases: TGCGCCAGCAGCTGGACAGGGGGGAACACTGAAGCTTTCTTT. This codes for CASSWTGGNTEAFF.

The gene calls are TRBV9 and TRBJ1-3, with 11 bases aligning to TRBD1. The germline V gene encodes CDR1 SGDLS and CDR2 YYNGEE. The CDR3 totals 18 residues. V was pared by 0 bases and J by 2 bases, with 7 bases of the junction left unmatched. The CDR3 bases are TGTGCCAGCAGCGTAGACCGAGGACAGGGGGCGGCTGGAAACACCATATATTTT. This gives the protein CASSVDRGQGAAGNTIYF.

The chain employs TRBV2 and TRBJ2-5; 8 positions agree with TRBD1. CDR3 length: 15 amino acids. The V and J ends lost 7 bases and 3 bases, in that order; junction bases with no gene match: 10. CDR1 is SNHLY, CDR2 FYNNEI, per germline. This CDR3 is CASNTAQGDEETQYF. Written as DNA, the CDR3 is TGTGCCAGCAACACAGCACAGGGGGACGAAGAGACCCAGTACTTC. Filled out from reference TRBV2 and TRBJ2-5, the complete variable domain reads EPEVTQTPSHQVTQMGQEVILRCVPISNHLYFYWYRQILGQKVEFLVSFYNNEISEKSEIFDDQFSVERPDGSNFTLKIRSTKLEDSAMYFCASNTAQGDEETQYFGPGTRLLVL.

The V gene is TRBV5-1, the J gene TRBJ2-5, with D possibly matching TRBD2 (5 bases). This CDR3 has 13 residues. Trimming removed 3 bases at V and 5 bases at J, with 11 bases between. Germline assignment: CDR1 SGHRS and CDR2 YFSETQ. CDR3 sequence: CASSSTEEETQYF. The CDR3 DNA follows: TGCGCCAGCAGCTCCACGGAGGAGGAGACCCAGTACTTC. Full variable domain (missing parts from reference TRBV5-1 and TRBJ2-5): KAGVTQTPRYLIKTRGQQVTLSCSPISGHRSVSWYQQTPGQGLQFLFEYFSETQRNKGNFPGRFSGRQFSNSRSEMNVSTLELGDSALYLCASSSTEEETQYFGPGTRLLVL.

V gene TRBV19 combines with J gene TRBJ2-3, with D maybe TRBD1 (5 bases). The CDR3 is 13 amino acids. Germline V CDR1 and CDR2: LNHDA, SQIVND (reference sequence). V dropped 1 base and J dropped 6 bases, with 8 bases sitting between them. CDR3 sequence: CASSIAGSDTQYF. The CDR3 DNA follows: TGTGCCAGTAGTATAGCAGGGTCGGATACGCAGTATTTT.

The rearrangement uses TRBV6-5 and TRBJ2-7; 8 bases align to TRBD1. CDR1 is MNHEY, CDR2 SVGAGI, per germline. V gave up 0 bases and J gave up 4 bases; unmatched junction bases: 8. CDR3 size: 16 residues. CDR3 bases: TGTGCCAGCAGTTACTCTTCGGGACAGGAGCTATACGAGCAGTACTTC. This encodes CASSYSSGQELYEQYF.

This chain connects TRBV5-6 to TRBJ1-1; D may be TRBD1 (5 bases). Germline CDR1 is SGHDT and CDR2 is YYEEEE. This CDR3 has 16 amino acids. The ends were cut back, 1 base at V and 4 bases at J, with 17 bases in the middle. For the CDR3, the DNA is TGTGCCAGCAGCTTGATGCAGGGTCGTATTGGCACTGAAGCTTTCTTT. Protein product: CASSLMQGRIGTEAFF.

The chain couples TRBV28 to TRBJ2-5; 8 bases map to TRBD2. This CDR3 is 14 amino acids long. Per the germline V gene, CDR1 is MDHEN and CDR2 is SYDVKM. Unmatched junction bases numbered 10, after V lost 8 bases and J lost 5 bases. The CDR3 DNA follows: TGTGCCAGCCGCTCGATAGCGGGACGGGAGACCCAGTACTTC. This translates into CASRSIAGRETQYF.

The CDR3 coding sequence is TGTGCCAGCAGCCAAGAGGGCGGGACTTCCTACGAGCAGTACTTC. Protein: CASSQEGGTSYEQYF. This sequence joins TRBV3-1 (or the pseudogene TRBV3-2) and TRBJ2-7; the D gene is possibly TRBD2 (6 bases). Germline values: CDR1 LGHDT, CDR2 YNNKEL (reference sequence). This CDR3 has 15 amino acids. The V gene lost 0 bases and the J gene lost 1 base, with 10 bases spanning the gap.

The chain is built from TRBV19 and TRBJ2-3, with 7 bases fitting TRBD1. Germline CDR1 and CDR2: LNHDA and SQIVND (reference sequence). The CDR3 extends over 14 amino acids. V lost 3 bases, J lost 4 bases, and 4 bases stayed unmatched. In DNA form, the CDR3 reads TGTGCCAGTAGTATGGGCCAGGGGGCAGATACGCAGTATTTT. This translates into CASSMGQGADTQYF. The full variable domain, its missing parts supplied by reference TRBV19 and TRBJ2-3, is DGGITQSPKYLFRKEGQNVTLSCEQNLNHDAMYWYRQDPGQGLRLIYYSQIVNDFQKGDIAEGYSVSREKKESFPLTVTSAQKNPTAFYLCASSMGQGADTQYFGPGTRLTVL.

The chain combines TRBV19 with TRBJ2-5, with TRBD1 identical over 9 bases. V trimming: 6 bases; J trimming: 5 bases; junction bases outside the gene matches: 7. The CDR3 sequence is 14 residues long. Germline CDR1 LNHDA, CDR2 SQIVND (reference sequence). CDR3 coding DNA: TGTGCCAGTAGAAGGGACAGGGAGCGGGAGACCCAGTACTTC. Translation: CASRRDRERETQYF.

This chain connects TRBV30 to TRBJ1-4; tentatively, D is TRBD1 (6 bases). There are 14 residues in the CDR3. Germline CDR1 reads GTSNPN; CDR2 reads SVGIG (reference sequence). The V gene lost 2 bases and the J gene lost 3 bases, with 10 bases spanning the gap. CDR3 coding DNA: TGTGCCTGGAGTAGGGGGTTAGCTAATGAAAAACTGTTTTTT. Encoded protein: CAWSRGLANEKLFF.

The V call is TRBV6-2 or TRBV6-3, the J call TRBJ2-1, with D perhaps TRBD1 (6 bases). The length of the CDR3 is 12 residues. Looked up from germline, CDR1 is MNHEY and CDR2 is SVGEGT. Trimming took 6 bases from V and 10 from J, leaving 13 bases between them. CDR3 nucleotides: TGTGCCAGCAGCACAGGGTTTCGCGAGCAGTTCTTC. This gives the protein CASSTGFREQFF.

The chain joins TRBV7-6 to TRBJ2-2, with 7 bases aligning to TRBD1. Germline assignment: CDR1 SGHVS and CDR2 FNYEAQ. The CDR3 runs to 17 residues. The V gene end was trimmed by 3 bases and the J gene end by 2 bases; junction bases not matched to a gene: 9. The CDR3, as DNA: TGTGCCAGCAGCTTCCCACCCGGGACAGAAAACACCGGGGAGCTGTTTTTT. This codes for CASSFPPGTENTGELFF.

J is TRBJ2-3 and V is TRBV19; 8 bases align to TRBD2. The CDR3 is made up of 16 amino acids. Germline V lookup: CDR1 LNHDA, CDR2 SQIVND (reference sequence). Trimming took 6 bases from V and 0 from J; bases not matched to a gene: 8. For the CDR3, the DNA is TGTGCCAGTAGAAATCCCAAGCGGGGGAGCACAGATACGCAGTATTTT. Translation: CASRNPKRGSTDTQYF.

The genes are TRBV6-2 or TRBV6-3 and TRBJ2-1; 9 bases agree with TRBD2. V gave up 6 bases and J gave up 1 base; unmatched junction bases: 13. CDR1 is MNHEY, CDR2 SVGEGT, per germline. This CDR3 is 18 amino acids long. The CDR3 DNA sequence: TGTGCCAGCAGCCTCGGGCCTAGCGGGACCCCGTCCTACAATGAGCAGTTCTTC. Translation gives CASSLGPSGTPSYNEQFF.